Listed below are T cell receptor beta chains from one sample, sequenced in a study of T cells in Graves' hyperthyroidism and ophthalmopathy. From the multiplex PCR reads, TCRdb called clonotypes with MiXCR, one entry per CDR3 protein. The repertoire holds about 380,000 distinct CDR3 sequences, approximately 15% seen once, with roughly 11% in the top ten. The sequencing sample was made of blood. The receptor source for this set is a woman aged 60-70 years with Graves' hyperthyroidism. CDR3s include the opening cysteine and the closing phenylalanine or tryptophan. D genes are given only for firm matches. Rows give clone size only sometimes, using once, few, many, or a class for an expanded clone.

v_call	d_call	cdr3_length	clone_size	j_call	cdr3_nt	cdr3_aa
TRBV28	.	14	many	TRBJ2-1	TGTGCCAGCAGCCGCGGTAACCAAGGAGGCGAGCAGTTCTTC	CASSRGNQGGEQFF
TRBV9	TRBD1	17	.	TRBJ2-2	TGTGCCAGCAGCTCACTCCGGGACAGGGTATTAGCCGGGGAGCTGTTTTTT	CASSSLRDRVLAGELFF
TRBV5-1	.	17	many	TRBJ2-3	TGCGCCAGCAGCTTAAGGTCTGATGGGTGGAACACAGATACGCAGTATTTT	CASSLRSDGWNTDTQYF
TRBV5-1	.	11	many	TRBJ1-1	TGCGCCAGCACGGAGAACACTGAAGCTTTCTTT	CASTENTEAFF
TRBV12-3/TRBV12-4	TRBD2	19	many	TRBJ2-3	TGTGCCAGCAGTCCGCACATAGCGGGAGGCCTGAGTAGCACAGATACGCAGTATTTT	CASSPHIAGGLSSTDTQYF
TRBV11-2	.	15	few	TRBJ2-6	TGTGCCAGCAGCTCAGGGTCCTCTGGGGCCAACGTCCTGACTTTC	CASSSGSSGANVLTF
TRBV20-1	TRBD1	14	many	TRBJ2-7	TGCAGTGCTAGAACCGGGACAGCTCCCTACGAGCAGTACTTC	CSARTGTAPYEQYF
TRBV6-1	.	15	many	TRBJ1-2	TGTGCCAGCAGTTACCCCGAATTTACGCTGTCTGGCTACACCTTC	CASSYPEFTLSGYTF
TRBV12-3/TRBV12-4	TRBD2	18	many	TRBJ2-3	TGTGCCACCAACTACAGCCCCGCTAGCGGGATAAATTCCGATACGCAGTATTTT	CATNYSPASGINSDTQYF
TRBV25-1	.	14	few	TRBJ1-1	TGTGCCAGCATCCGGGAGGGGGTATGGGGCGAAGCTTTCTTT	CASIREGVWGEAFF
TRBV28	.	14	many	TRBJ1-1	TGTGCCAGCAAGCCGGGCGGGGTTAACACTGAAGCTTTCTTT	CASKPGGVNTEAFF
TRBV9	TRBD1	21	few	TRBJ2-7	TGTGCCAGCAGCCCAGATTCGACACCAAGGGACAGGCAGAACTTCCCATACGAGCAGTACTTC	CASSPDSTPRDRQNFPYEQYF
TRBV19	.	14	.	TRBJ1-2	TGTGCCAGTAGTATAGATTCAGGGGACTATGGCTACACCTTC	CASSIDSGDYGYTF
TRBV7-8	TRBD1	15	few	TRBJ1-4	TGTGCCAGCAGCTCTCAGACAGGGCTTTATGAAAAACTGTTTTTT	CASSSQTGLYEKLFF
TRBV15	.	12	.	TRBJ1-2	TGTGCCACCAGAGCAGGGTTATCCGGCTACACCTTC	CATRAGLSGYTF
TRBV6-5	.	20	few	TRBJ2-3	TGTGCCAGCAGTTACCCCCGGGTAGAGGGGATATCTGGTAGCACAGATACGCAGTATTTT	CASSYPRVEGISGSTDTQYF
TRBV20-1	.	12	.	TRBJ1-1	TGCAGTGCCACCTACGGGAGTACTGAAGCTTTCTTT	CSATYGSTEAFF
TRBV10-3	TRBD1	13	many	TRBJ2-7	TGTGCCATCGGTCTCACAGGGGGCGGAGAGCAGTACTTC	CAIGLTGGGEQYF
TRBV5-5	TRBD1	14	.	TRBJ2-7	TGTGCCAGCAGCTTCCAGACAGGGGGCTACGAGCAGTACTTC	CASSFQTGGYEQYF
TRBV30	.	12	.	TRBJ1-1	TGTGCCTGGATGCGGAGGAACACTGAAGCTTTCTTT	CAWMRRNTEAFF
TRBV7-8	TRBD1	15	many	TRBJ2-5	TGTGCCAGCAGCTCCTCTCCCGACAGGGTAGAGACCCAGTACTTC	CASSSSPDRVETQYF
TRBV11-2	TRBD2	17	many	TRBJ2-1	TGTGCCAGCAGCCGCGGGACTAGCGGGAGTTCCTACAATGAGCAGTTCTTC	CASSRGTSGSSYNEQFF
TRBV7-9	TRBD1	19	many	TRBJ1-6	TGTGCCAGCAGCTTCGGACAGGGAGGTGGTAGTATTAGGAATTCACCCCTCCACTTT	CASSFGQGGGSIRNSPLHF
TRBV18	.	12	many	TRBJ2-5	TGTGCCAGCTCACCGGGGGCAGAGACCCAGTACTTC	CASSPGAETQYF
TRBV19	.	14	.	TRBJ1-5	TGTGCCAGTAGTCCCTGCAGCGAAGATCAGCCCCAGCATTTT	CASSPCSEDQPQHF